This TCR beta chain came from a study of T cells after yellow fever vaccination. Germline V gene data show CDR1 as MNHEY and CDR2 as SVGEGT. V lost 6 bases and J 2 bases, leaving 8 bases between the germline ends. This CDR3 has 12 amino acids. 5'RACE template switching added a universal primer site and UMIs to TCR cDNA. In TCRdb, the 5' RACE reads were re-called with MiXCR into one record per CDR3 protein. In the table there are about 140,000 distinct CDR3 sequences, 7.7% of which are singletons. This clonotype was seen many times. Its antigen remains unidentified. Study observations and caveats: High-abundance clonotypes from the bulk population could contaminate FACS-sorted repertoires. Reappearance after the booster was seen for most primary-vaccination clones, at 95% to 97% CD4 and 75% to 90% CD8. A small share of clonotypes appeared in both CD4 and CD8 compartments.

The sequence was collected from a man younger than 45 who received the YFV17D yellow fever vaccine. The V call is TRBV6-2 or TRBV6-3, the J call TRBJ2-7; D gene unclear. Material: CD4+ T cells sorted from PBMCs, obtained 5 days after the yellow fever booster vaccination. Here the CDR3 DNA reads TGTGCCAGCAGCCGCCGGACCTACGAGCAGTACTTC. This encodes CASSRRTYEQYF.